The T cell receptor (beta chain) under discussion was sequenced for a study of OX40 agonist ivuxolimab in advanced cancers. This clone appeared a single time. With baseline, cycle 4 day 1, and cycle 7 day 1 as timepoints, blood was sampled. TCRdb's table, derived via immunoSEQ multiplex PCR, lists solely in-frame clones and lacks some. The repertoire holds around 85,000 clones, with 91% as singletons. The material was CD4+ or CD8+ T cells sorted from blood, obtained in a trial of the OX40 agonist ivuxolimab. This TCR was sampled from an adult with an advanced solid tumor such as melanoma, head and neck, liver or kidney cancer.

Here the CDR3 reads CASSLERLREQFF. The DNA for the CDR3 is TGTGCCAGCAGCTTAGAACGGCTCAGGGAGCAGTTCTTC. V and J are TRBV13 and TRBJ2-1, with D unresolved. This CDR3 has 13 residues. Per germline, CDR1 PRHDT and CDR2 FYEKMQ (reference sequence). V lost 1 base, J lost 10 bases, and 11 bases lay in between.